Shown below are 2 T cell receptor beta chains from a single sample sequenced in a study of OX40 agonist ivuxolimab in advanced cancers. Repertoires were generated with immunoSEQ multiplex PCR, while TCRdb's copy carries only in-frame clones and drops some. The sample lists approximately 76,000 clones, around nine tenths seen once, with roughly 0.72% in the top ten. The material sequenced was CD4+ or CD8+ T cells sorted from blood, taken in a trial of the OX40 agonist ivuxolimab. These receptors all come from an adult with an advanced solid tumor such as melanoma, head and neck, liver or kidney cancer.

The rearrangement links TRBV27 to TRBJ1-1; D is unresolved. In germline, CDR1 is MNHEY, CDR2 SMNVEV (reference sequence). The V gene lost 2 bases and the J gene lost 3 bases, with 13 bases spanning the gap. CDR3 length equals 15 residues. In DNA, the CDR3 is TGTGCCAGCAGTTTAGTATCCCGCGGTGACACTGAAGCTTTCTTT. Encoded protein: CASSLVSRGDTEAFF.

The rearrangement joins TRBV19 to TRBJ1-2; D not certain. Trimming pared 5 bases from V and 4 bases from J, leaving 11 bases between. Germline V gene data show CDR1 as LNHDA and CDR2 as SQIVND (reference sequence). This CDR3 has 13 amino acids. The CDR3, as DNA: TGTGCCAGTAGTGCGGAACCGACCTATGGCTACACCTTC. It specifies CASSAEPTYGYTF.